What follows are 22 T cell receptor beta chains derived from one specimen sequenced in a study of neoadjuvant anti-PD-1 for oral cavity cancer. The protocol was immunoSEQ multiplex PCR, while the TCRdb copy is restricted to in-frame clones and leaves out a portion. The sample yields 12,000 or so clones, 71% seen once. Time point denoted: after neoadjuvant nivolumab, at surgical resection. Sequenced here: PBMCs, sampled after nivolumab (anti-PD-1) treatment. The receptors stem from a person between 40 and 80 years old with oral cavity squamous cell carcinoma.

This chain uses TRBV5-4 with TRBJ2-2, with 10 bases matching TRBD2. In germline, CDR1 is SGHNT, CDR2 YYREEE (reference sequence). Germline trimming cut 4 bases from V and 6 bases from J; bases unmatched to any gene: 15. The CDR3 length is 18 residues. CDR3 loop: CASSDLPSLAGEAGELFF. The DNA for the CDR3 is TGTGCCAGCAGCGATCTTCCCTCCCTAGCGGGGGAGGCCGGGGAGCTGTTTTTT.

This clone occurred a few times. J is TRBJ2-2 and V is TRBV5-4; D might be TRBD2 (6 bases). Germline CDR1 is SGHNT and CDR2 is YYREEE (reference sequence). V lost 4 bases and J 5 bases, leaving 18 bases between the germline ends. This CDR3 region has 16 residues. CDR3 loop: CASSPDPGLMTGELFF. The CDR3 DNA reads as TGTGCCAGCAGCCCGGATCCGGGACTGATGACCGGGGAGCTGTTTTTT.

The gene calls are TRBV30 and TRBJ2-3, with 9 bases fitting TRBD2. Germline-derived CDR1 and CDR2 are GTSNPN and SVGIG (reference sequence). The CDR3 covers 13 residues. V trimming: 2 bases; J trimming: 7 bases; junction bases outside the gene matches: 4. The CDR3 region is CAWSPSGANTQYF. The CDR3 DNA sequence: TGTGCCTGGAGTCCTAGCGGGGCGAATACGCAGTATTTT.

The chain uses TRBV27 and TRBJ2-2; D uncertain. From germline, CDR1 is MNHEY and CDR2 SMNVEV (reference sequence). The CDR3 is 13 residues long. Trimming cost V 2 bases and J 4 bases, with 5 bases left between them. CDR3 region: CASSLLPTGELFF. The CDR3 DNA sequence: TGTGCCAGCAGTTTACTCCCCACCGGGGAGCTGTTTTTT.

This clone was detected only a few times. The chain carries TRBV5-1 and TRBJ1-3; 7 bases agree with TRBD1. V dropped 4 bases and J dropped 8; count of bases not matched to a gene: 12. Looked up from germline, CDR1 is SGHRS and CDR2 is YFSETQ. This CDR3 is 15 amino acids long. CDR3 nucleotides: TGCGCCAGCAGCAACACAGGGGTTGGAAAGGACACCATATATTTT. Encoded protein: CASSNTGVGKDTIYF.

This clone was detected only a few times. J is TRBJ1-2 and V is TRBV10-1; 10 nucleotides align to TRBD1. Germline V gene sequence: CDR1 WNHNN, CDR2 SYGVQD (reference sequence). This CDR3 has 14 amino acids. V gave up 8 bases and J gave up 7 bases; unmatched junction bases: 10. The DNA for the CDR3 is TGCGCCAGCTCCCCCGGGACAGGGGCCTCTGGCTACACCTTC. Translating gives CASSPGTGASGYTF.

The chain links TRBV7-9 to TRBJ1-2, with D hard to call. The CDR3 consists of 15 residues. The germline CDR1 and CDR2 sequences are SEHNR and FQNEAQ (reference sequence). Trimming stripped 1 base from V and 0 bases from J, with 9 bases between. The CDR3 sequence is CASSLGHSPNYGYTF. CDR3 DNA: TGTGCCAGCAGCTTAGGTCACAGTCCTAACTATGGCTACACCTTC.

This chain uses TRBV2 with TRBJ2-7, with a tentative D call TRBD2 (5 bases). CDR3 length: 13 amino acids. Germline lookup yields CDR1 SNHLY and CDR2 FYNNEI. Trimming stripped 4 bases from V and 3 bases from J, with 10 bases between. The CDR3 DNA reads as TGTGCCAGCAGTGGAGGAGGCGGCTACGAGCAGTACTTC. Translated: CASSGGGGYEQYF.

The chain uses TRBV9 and TRBJ2-1; possibly TRBD1 for D (5 bases). Germline V gene sequence: CDR1 SGDLS, CDR2 YYNGEE. The V gene lost 4 bases and the J gene lost 8 bases, with 13 bases spanning the gap. The length of the CDR3 is 13 residues. In DNA, the CDR3 is TGTGCCAGCAGCATAGACAGTGGCGATGAGCAGTTCTTC. Amino acids: CASSIDSGDEQFF.

This chain uses TRBV2 with TRBJ1-2; 12 nucleotides line up with TRBD1. Germline assignment: CDR1 SNHLY and CDR2 FYNNEI. This CDR3 is 16 amino acids long. J gave up 4 bases and V 7 bases, and 10 bases lay outside the gene matches. The CDR3 protein is CASTPRGTGGTYGYTF. The CDR3 DNA follows: TGTGCCAGCACCCCGAGAGGGACAGGGGGCACCTATGGCTACACCTTC. The whole variable domain, remainder taken from reference TRBV2 and TRBJ1-2, is EPEVTQTPSHQVTQMGQEVILRCVPISNHLYFYWYRQILGQKVEFLVSFYNNEISEKSEIFDDQFSVERPDGSNFTLKIRSTKLEDSAMYFCASTPRGTGGTYGYTFGSGTRLTVV.

This chain links TRBV6-5 with TRBJ2-7; weak D call: TRBD1 (6 bases). V lost 6 bases and J lost 3, with 15 bases in between. The CDR3 extends over 14 amino acids. The germline V gene has CDR1 MNHEY and CDR2 SVGAGI. The CDR3 region is CASSARGYYYEQYF. CDR3 nucleotide sequence: TGTGCCAGCAGCGCCAGGGGCTACTACTACGAGCAGTACTTC.

The gene calls are TRBV15 and TRBJ2-7, with D tentatively TRBD2 (5 bases). The CDR3 length is 14 residues. Looked up from germline, CDR1 is LNHNV and CDR2 is YYDKDF (reference sequence). Trimming cost V 4 bases and J 3 bases, with 13 bases left between them. The CDR3 is CATSKTGNSYEQYF. The CDR3 DNA reads as TGTGCCACCAGCAAAACCGGGAACAGCTACGAGCAGTACTTC.

The V call is TRBV12-5, the J call TRBJ1-1, with D possibly being TRBD1 (6 bases). Germline V lookup: CDR1 LGHNT, CDR2 FRNRAP. V lost 6 bases to trimming and J lost 3 bases, with 17 bases between them. The CDR3 has 15 amino acids. This chain's CDR3 is CASGAWRGIDTEAFF. The CDR3 coding sequence is TGTGCTAGTGGGGCCTGGAGGGGGATTGACACTGAAGCTTTCTTT.

This clone was seen a handful of times. V and J are TRBV5-1 and TRBJ2-2; D may correspond to TRBD1 or TRBD2 (6 bases each). The CDR3 runs 16 residues. The ends were cut back, 3 bases at V and 4 bases at J, with 16 bases in the middle. Germline values: CDR1 SGHRS, CDR2 YFSETQ. CDR3 region: CASSYGHTGATGELFF. The CDR3 DNA reads TGCGCCAGCAGCTACGGTCACACGGGGGCCACCGGGGAGCTGTTTTTT.

The J gene is TRBJ2-3, the V gene TRBV4-1; D not certain. Trimming removed 3 bases from V and 1 base from J, with 11 bases in between. This CDR3 has 15 residues. CDR1 and CDR2 from the germline V gene are MGHRA and YSYEKL. The CDR3: CASSQEKDRTDTQYF. CDR3 bases: TGCGCCAGCAGCCAGGAGAAGGATCGCACAGATACGCAGTATTTT.

In its sample, this clone was seen once. The chain combines TRBV9 with TRBJ2-2, with 8 positions matching TRBD1. The V gene's germline CDR1 is SGDLS and CDR2 YYNGEE. The V gene end was trimmed by 4 bases and the J gene end by 4 bases; junction bases not matched to a gene: 6. This CDR3 has 15 amino acids. The CDR3 spells CASSLDRGRTGELFF. DNA for the CDR3: TGTGCCAGCAGCCTCGACAGGGGACGCACCGGGGAGCTGTTTTTT.

The genes are TRBV30 and TRBJ2-6, with a weak D call TRBD2 (6 bases). The CDR3 is 15 amino acids. Trimming left V 4 bases short and J 0 bases short, with 10 bases between. Germline assignment: CDR1 GTSNPN and CDR2 SVGIG (reference sequence). The CDR3 region has the DNA TGTGCCTGGAATAACGGGGGCTCTGGGGCCAACGTCCTGACTTTC. This codes for CAWNNGGSGANVLTF.

The V and J genes are TRBV5-1 and TRBJ2-7; weak D call: TRBD1 (5 bases). CDR1 SGHRS and CDR2 YFSETQ come from the germline V gene. This CDR3 is 14 amino acids long. V lost 0 bases to trimming and J lost 4 bases, with 11 bases between them. CDR3 bases: TGCGCCAGCAGCTTGGTGGCAGGGTCATACGAGCAGTACTTC. Encoded protein: CASSLVAGSYEQYF.

This rearrangement joins TRBV10-3 to TRBJ2-2; D is possibly TRBD2 (5 bases). The ends were cut back, 4 bases at V and 1 base at J, with 13 bases in the middle. CDR1 and CDR2 (germline): ENHRY, SYGVKD. The CDR3 loop spans 16 amino acids. CDR3 sequence reads: CAISAMRVENTGELFF. The CDR3 DNA sequence: TGTGCCATCAGTGCGATGAGGGTAGAGAACACCGGGGAGCTGTTTTTT.

This clone was picked up a small number of times. The CDR3 loop reads CAWSSTPPPTGEAFF. The DNA of the CDR3 is TGTGCCTGGAGCTCCACTCCCCCGCCGACGGGTGAAGCTTTCTTT. The rearrangement uses TRBV30 and TRBJ1-1; D call uncertain. This CDR3 has 15 amino acids. The V gene lost 3 bases and the J gene lost 7 bases, with 21 bases spanning the gap. Germline values: CDR1 GTSNPN, CDR2 SVGIG (reference sequence).

The CDR3, as DNA: TGTGCCAGCAGAGCCCCGTTTAGGGAGCGGGCCAAACTACAAGAGACCCAGTACTTC. Translation: CASRAPFRERAKLQETQYF. The chain combines TRBV7-9 with TRBJ2-5, with a possible D match to TRBD2 (6 bases). Between the trimmed V and J ends, which lost 6 bases and 2 bases, there was a span of 28 bases. This CDR3 region has 19 residues. Germline V gives CDR1 SEHNR, CDR2 FQNEAQ (reference sequence).

The chain uses TRBV9 and TRBJ1-3, with D perhaps matching TRBD1 (6 bases). Germline CDR1 is SGDLS and CDR2 is YYNGEE. This CDR3 has 16 residues. V was clipped by 3 bases and J by 4 bases, with 17 bases between them. In DNA, the CDR3 is TGTGCCAGCAGCGCACGAGGGGGTTCTGCCGGAAACACCATATATTTT. It is translated as CASSARGGSAGNTIYF.